A single sample gave rise to the 29 T cell receptor beta chains below, sequenced in a study of shared clonotypes between healthy human individuals. TCRdb keeps only in-frame clones here, not all; method: immunoSEQ multiplex PCR. The sample lists fewer than 850,000 clones, approximately 79% occurring once. Sequenced input: memory CD4+ T cells sorted from blood. The subset: CD45RA-negative fraction. The receptors originated from a woman in her twenties or thirties in good health.

V is TRBV9 and J is TRBJ2-3; 7 positions match TRBD2. Germline loops: CDR1 SGDLS, CDR2 YYNGEE. V lost 3 bases and J lost 3; bases outside the gene matches: 10. The length of the CDR3 is 16 residues. The CDR3 loop is CASSDGLVRTTDTQYF. For the CDR3, the DNA is TGTGCCAGCAGCGACGGACTAGTCAGGACTACAGATACGCAGTATTTT.

The CDR3 spells CASSQPRPQATGTVIIEQYF. Here the CDR3 DNA reads TGCGCCAGCAGCCAACCAAGGCCCCAGGCTACCGGGACAGTCATCATCGAGCAGTACTTC. The V gene is TRBV4-3, the J gene TRBJ2-7, with 7 nucleotides matching TRBD1. The CDR3 runs to 20 residues. CDR1 is LGHNA, CDR2 YSLEER, per germline. J gave up 6 bases and V 2 bases, and 25 bases lay outside the gene matches.

The chain recombines TRBV11-2 with TRBJ1-4; a possible D gene is TRBD1 (5 bases). The CDR3 sequence is 15 residues long. The germline V and J ends were trimmed by 1 base and 8 bases, with 14 bases remaining between them. Germline V gene data show CDR1 as SGHAT and CDR2 as FQNNGV. The chain's CDR3 is CASSLGNGGSEKLFF. The CDR3 DNA follows: TGTGCCAGCAGCTTAGGGAATGGGGGGTCCGAAAAACTGTTTTTT.

The chain links TRBV28 to TRBJ2-2; D gene unclear. The V and J ends lost 6 bases and 0 bases respectively, with 17 bases between them. The CDR3 covers 17 residues. Germline loops: CDR1 MDHEN, CDR2 SYDVKM. The CDR3 DNA follows: TGTGCCAGCAGCCACTCCTGGACGAAATCGAACACCGGGGAGCTGTTTTTT. The encoded protein is CASSHSWTKSNTGELFF.

This chain connects TRBV11-2 to TRBJ1-1; 8 bases line up with TRBD1. The CDR3 sequence is 13 residues long. V gave up 7 bases and J gave up 7 bases; unmatched junction bases: 8. In germline, CDR1 is SGHAT, CDR2 FQNNGV. CDR3 amino acids: CASTPSQGGEAFF. The CDR3, as DNA: TGTGCCAGCACCCCTTCACAGGGGGGTGAAGCTTTCTTT. The entire variable domain, with the rest obtained from reference TRBV11-2 and TRBJ1-1, is as follows: EAGVAQSPRYKIIEKRQSVAFWCNPISGHATLYWYQQILGQGPKLLIQFQNNGVVDDSQLPKDRFSAERLKGVDSTLKIQPAKLEDSAVYLCASTPSQGGEAFFGQGTRLTVV.

The chain employs TRBV2 and TRBJ2-1; 11 nucleotides align to TRBD1. The length of the CDR3 is 15 residues. The ends lost 4 bases at V and 7 bases at J; junction bases unmatched: 6. CDR1 and CDR2 from the germline V gene are SNHLY and FYNNEI. Here the CDR3 reads CASSVRTGGTNEQFF. In nucleotides, the CDR3 is TGTGCCAGCAGTGTAAGGACAGGGGGCACGAATGAGCAGTTCTTC.

The chain is built from TRBV7-2 and TRBJ1-3; a weak D match, TRBD1 (6 bases). CDR1 and CDR2 (germline): SGHTA, FQGNSA. V was trimmed by 0 bases and J by 5 bases, leaving 14 bases between them. The CDR3 extends over 16 amino acids. The CDR3: CASSLASRGQRNTIYF. DNA for the CDR3: TGTGCCAGCAGCTTAGCGTCCCGGGGGCAAAGAAACACCATATATTTT.

This clone was detected only a few times. The chain couples TRBV7-9 to TRBJ2-6; no clear D. Deletions cut 2 bases from V and 0 bases from J, with 5 bases between. The CDR3 extends over 15 amino acids. In germline, CDR1 is SEHNR, CDR2 FQNEAQ (reference sequence). CDR3 coding DNA: TGTGCCAGCAGCTTATGGATCTCTGGGGCCAACGTCCTGACTTTC. Amino acid sequence: CASSLWISGANVLTF. The full variable domain, in which reference TRBV7-9 and TRBJ2-6 provide the parts outside the CDR3, is DTGVSQNPRHKITKRGQNVTFRCDPISEHNRLYWYRQTLGQGPEFLTYFQNEAQLEKSRLLSDRFSAERPKGSFSTLEIQRTEQGDSAMYLCASSLWISGANVLTFGAGSRLTVL.

The genes are TRBV16 and TRBJ2-1; perhaps D is TRBD1 or TRBD2 (8 bases each). CDR3 length: 14 amino acids. The germline V gene encodes CDR1 KGHSY and CDR2 FQNENV. V was cut by 10 bases and J by 10 bases, with 23 bases left in between. CDR3 in amino acids: CATRPPGGTGEQFF. The CDR3 region has the DNA TGTGCCACCCGACCCCCGGGGGGGACAGGAGAGCAGTTCTTC.

This clone has only one observation. The rearrangement links TRBV15 to TRBJ2-1; no clear D gene. The CDR3 totals 16 residues. Trimming pared 3 bases from V and 1 base from J, leaving 13 bases between. Germline V gives CDR1 LNHNV, CDR2 YYDKDF (reference sequence). The CDR3, as DNA: TGTGCCACCAGCAGCTCACGACACCTATCCTACAATGAGCAGTTCTTC. It is translated as CATSSSRHLSYNEQFF.

V and J are TRBV5-1 and TRBJ1-5; D remains ambiguous. The CDR3 spans 15 residues. Germline loops: CDR1 SGHRS, CDR2 YFSETQ. V lost 0 bases and J lost 2, with 9 bases in between. CDR3 amino acids: CASSLEASGNQPQHF. CDR3 DNA: TGCGCCAGCAGCTTGGAAGCGTCAGGCAATCAGCCCCAGCATTTT.

On this clone: In the same sample, other DNA sequences code for this CDR3. The chain joins TRBV28 to TRBJ2-2, with D possibly matching TRBD1 (5 bases). This CDR3 spans 14 amino acids. Per the germline V gene, CDR1 is MDHEN and CDR2 is SYDVKM. The germline V and J ends were trimmed by 6 bases and 1 base, with 9 bases remaining between them. CDR3: CASRGHLNTGELFF. Written as DNA, the CDR3 is TGTGCCAGCAGAGGACACCTGAACACCGGGGAGCTGTTTTTT.

This clone was recorded once. The chain uses TRBV2 and TRBJ2-7; D not certain. The CDR3 sequence is 14 residues long. The V and J ends lost 4 bases and 1 base respectively, with 11 bases between them. CDR1 and CDR2 (germline): SNHLY, FYNNEI. The CDR3 here is CASSGVRSSYEQYF. In DNA form, the CDR3 reads TGTGCCAGCAGTGGGGTCAGGAGTTCCTACGAGCAGTACTTC.

J is TRBJ1-2 and V is TRBV5-4; unclear D gene. The V end was cut by 0 bases, the J end by 7 bases, with 10 bases between. The germline V gene encodes CDR1 SGHNT and CDR2 YYREEE (reference sequence). The CDR3 length is 13 residues. The chain's CDR3 is CASSLESTVGYTF. The DNA for the CDR3 is TGTGCCAGCAGCTTGGAGTCCACGGTTGGCTACACCTTC.

The V call is TRBV30, the J call TRBJ2-6; 9 positions match TRBD1. The CDR3 is made up of 17 amino acids. J was trimmed by 0 bases and V by 5 bases; bases with no gene match: 8. CDR1 and CDR2 (germline): GTSNPN, SVGIG (reference sequence). The CDR3 reads CAWGKDRGASGANVLTF. Written as DNA, the CDR3 is TGTGCCTGGGGAAAGGACAGGGGTGCCTCTGGGGCCAACGTCCTGACTTTC.

J is TRBJ1-1 and V is TRBV28; tentative D call: TRBD1 (5 bases). V lost 4 bases and J lost 1, with 10 bases in between. The CDR3 consists of 14 residues. Germline CDR1 and CDR2: MDHEN and SYDVKM. In DNA form, the CDR3 reads TGTGCCAGCAGTTCCCACGGACAGAACACTGAAGCTTTCTTT. This codes for CASSSHGQNTEAFF.

The genes are TRBV7-9 and TRBJ1-1; no clear D gene. CDR3 length: 12 residues. Germline CDR1 and CDR2: SEHNR and FQNEAQ (reference sequence). V lost 3 bases and J lost 3, with 5 bases in between. CDR3 sequence reads: CASSFDYTEAFF. In DNA, the CDR3 is TGTGCCAGCAGCTTCGATTACACTGAAGCTTTCTTT. The variable domain in full, completed from reference TRBV7-9 and TRBJ1-1, reads DTGVSQNPRHKITKRGQNVTFRCDPISEHNRLYWYRQTLGQGPEFLTYFQNEAQLEKSRLLSDRFSAERPKGSFSTLEIQRTEQGDSAMYLCASSFDYTEAFFGQGTRLTVV.

V gene TRBV27 combines with J gene TRBJ1-1, with D possibly matching TRBD1 (5 bases). Trimming left V 7 bases short and J 1 base short, with 19 bases between. Germline CDR1 reads MNHEY; CDR2 reads SMNVEV (reference sequence). This CDR3 is built from 16 residues. CDR3 coding DNA: TGTGCCAGCATCAAAAAAATAGACAGAACGAACACTGAAGCTTTCTTT. It codes for CASIKKIDRTNTEAFF.

The chain is built from TRBV30 and TRBJ1-5; maybe TRBD1 (5 bases). The CDR3 spans 13 residues. V was pared by 3 bases and J by 4 bases, with 10 bases between. Looked up from germline, CDR1 is GTSNPN and CDR2 is SVGIG (reference sequence). In nucleotides, the CDR3 is TGTGCCTGGAGCGGGGGTGATAATCAGCCCCAGCATTTT. As protein: CAWSGGDNQPQHF.

The V call is TRBV6-4, the J call TRBJ1-2; D remains ambiguous. The CDR3 runs 13 residues. Trimming took off 4 bases at V and 4 bases at J, with 10 bases between the two ends. CDR1 and CDR2 from the germline V gene are MRHNA and SNTAGT. CDR3 nucleotide sequence: TGTGCCAGCAGTGCCTACGGAACCTATGGCTACACCTTC. Its translation is CASSAYGTYGYTF.

Concerning this clone: Other DNA sequences within the sample encode an identical CDR3. This sequence joins TRBV5-1 and TRBJ2-3; 9 positions agree with TRBD1. Per the germline V gene, CDR1 is SGHRS and CDR2 is YFSETQ. J was trimmed by 6 bases and V by 4 bases; bases with no gene match: 9. This CDR3 comprises 15 residues. Written as DNA, the CDR3 is TGCGCCAGCAGCCCGGGGGACAGGGACGTTGATACGCAGTATTTT. It translates to CASSPGDRDVDTQYF. Supplemented by reference TRBV5-1 and TRBJ2-3, the full variable domain reads KAGVTQTPRYLIKTRGQQVTLSCSPISGHRSVSWYQQTPGQGLQFLFEYFSETQRNKGNFPGRFSGRQFSNSRSEMNVSTLELGDSALYLCASSPGDRDVDTQYFGPGTRLTVL.

The gene calls are TRBV28 and TRBJ2-1; 11 nucleotides line up with TRBD2. V shed 2 bases and J 10 bases; nucleotides not matched to a gene: 13. The CDR3 contains 17 residues. Looked up from germline, CDR1 is MDHEN and CDR2 is SYDVKM. CDR3 sequence reads: CASSLPASGGTIREQFF. CDR3 sequence (DNA): TGTGCCAGCAGTTTACCTGCTAGCGGGGGGACAATAAGGGAGCAGTTCTTC.

A word on this clone: Other DNA variants within this sample encode the same CDR3. The chain has TRBV9 and TRBJ2-1; maybe TRBD1 (5 bases). CDR1 SGDLS and CDR2 YYNGEE come from the germline V gene. The CDR3 length is 12 residues. Trimming cost V 0 bases and J 7 bases, with 5 bases left between them. CDR3 in amino acids: CASSVEGNEQFF. The CDR3 DNA reads as TGTGCCAGCAGCGTAGAGGGGAATGAGCAGTTCTTC.

Details on this clone: The same CDR3 arises from other DNA sequences in this sample as well. The V and J genes are TRBV5-1 and TRBJ2-3; no clear D gene. This CDR3 has 12 residues. CDR1 SGHRS and CDR2 YFSETQ come from the germline V gene. Trimming cost V 0 bases and J 6 bases, with 5 bases left between them. The chain's CDR3 is CASSLVADTQYF. DNA for the CDR3: TGCGCCAGCAGCTTGGTAGCTGATACGCAGTATTTT.

The V and J genes are TRBV28 and TRBJ2-5; D gene ambiguous. There are 13 residues in the CDR3. CDR1 and CDR2 (germline): MDHEN, SYDVKM. Trimming stripped 2 bases from V and 1 base from J, with 5 bases between. The DNA of the CDR3 is TGTGCCAGCAGTTTACCGATCCAAGAGACCCAGTACTTC. Its translation is CASSLPIQETQYF.

The chain is built from TRBV19 and TRBJ1-1; D not resolved. Germline V gene sequence: CDR1 LNHDA, CDR2 SQIVND (reference sequence). This CDR3 is built from 16 residues. The V end was cut by 6 bases, the J end by 2 bases, with 19 bases between. The DNA of the CDR3 is TGTGCCAGTAGCTCCCGGTTGCGTGATCTCAACACTGAAGCTTTCTTT. Translation: CASSSRLRDLNTEAFF.

The J gene is TRBJ2-7, the V gene TRBV27, with 10 bases that match TRBD2. V shed 6 bases and J 7 bases; nucleotides not matched to a gene: 6. This CDR3 region has 13 residues. The germline V gene encodes CDR1 MNHEY and CDR2 SMNVEV (reference sequence). The CDR3 nucleotides are TGTGCCAGCAGAGCGGGAGGGGTTGGGGAGCAGTACTTC. This sequence encodes CASRAGGVGEQYF.

The rearrangement links TRBV27 to TRBJ2-7; 9 bases are a match to TRBD2. The length of the CDR3 is 16 residues. V gave up 6 bases and J gave up 3 bases; unmatched junction bases: 12. Germline V gives CDR1 MNHEY, CDR2 SMNVEV (reference sequence). CDR3 sequence reads: CASRNRGSGSSYEQYF. The CDR3 nucleotides are TGTGCCAGCAGAAACAGGGGTAGCGGGAGTAGCTACGAGCAGTACTTC.

This clone has only one observation. The chain is built from TRBV9 and TRBJ2-3, with 10 nucleotides matching TRBD2. This CDR3 region has 16 residues. J gave up 9 bases and V 3 bases, and 13 bases lay outside the gene matches. Germline CDR1 SGDLS, CDR2 YYNGEE. Here the CDR3 reads CASSALAGGHWGTQYF. The DNA for the CDR3 is TGTGCCAGCAGCGCCTTAGCGGGAGGACACTGGGGAACGCAGTATTTT.